The clone carrying this TCR beta chain was recorded once. Its specificity is not known. These data originate in a study of cytomegalovirus exposure and HLA in healthy donors. On the study more broadly: Among 150 million to 200 million T cells, an earlier analysis found about 100 million unique TCR beta sequences.

The germline V gene has CDR1 MDHEN and CDR2 SYDVKM. V trimming: 7 bases; J trimming: 1 base; junction bases outside the gene matches: 4. The CDR3 loop spans 15 amino acids. Study-level results: Data from an earlier analysis indicated that most TCR beta V segments were productive either about 90% or about 30% of the time.

PCR used 60 Vbeta primers and 13 Jbeta primers. This table comes from immunoSEQ multiplex PCR, and its TCRdb copy is limited to in-frame clones, with some not included. This table holds 200,000 to 250,000 clones, approximately 79% found once. This sequence was found in a man aged 50 to 60 in good health and CMV-seronegative. The chain couples TRBV28 to TRBJ1-5; 10 bases match TRBD1. Sequenced: PBMCs. The CDR3 spells CASTGTGASNQPQHF. CDR3 in DNA: TGTGCCAGCACCGGGACAGGGGCCAGCAATCAGCCCCAGCATTTT.